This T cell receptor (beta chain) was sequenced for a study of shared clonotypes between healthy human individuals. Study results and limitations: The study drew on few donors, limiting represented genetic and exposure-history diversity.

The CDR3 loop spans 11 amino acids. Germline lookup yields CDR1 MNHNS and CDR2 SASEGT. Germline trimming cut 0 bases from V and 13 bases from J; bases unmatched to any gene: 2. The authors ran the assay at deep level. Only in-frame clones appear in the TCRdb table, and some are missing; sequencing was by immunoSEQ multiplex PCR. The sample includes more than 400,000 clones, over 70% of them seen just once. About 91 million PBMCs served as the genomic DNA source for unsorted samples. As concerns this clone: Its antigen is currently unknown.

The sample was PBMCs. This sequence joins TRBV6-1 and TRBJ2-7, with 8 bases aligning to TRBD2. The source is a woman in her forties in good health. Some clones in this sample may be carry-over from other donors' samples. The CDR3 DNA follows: TGTGCCAGCAGTGAAGCCGGGGGGGCCTACTTC. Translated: CASSEAGGAYF.